This is a list of T cell receptor beta chains from one sample in a study of blood T cell repertoires in COVID-19. Sequencing was performed with immunoSEQ multiplex PCR; in TCRdb, only in-frame clones are kept and a portion is missing. The data hold around 250,000 clones, with about 85% observed a single time. Sequences were obtained from peripheral blood. These receptors all stem from a young man with active or convalescent COVID-19. Each CDR3 is given with its conserved first and last residue. The D gene is left open where the match is weak. For some rows the clone size is stated as once, few or many, or as a class when expanded; others skip it.

NA	TRBD2	TRBV19	TRBJ2-2	CASSRLASTGELFF	TGTGCCAGTAGTCGACTAGCTAGCACCGGGGAGCTGTTTTTT
NA	TRBD1	TRBV5-5	TRBJ1-5	CASSPGVAGGSNQPQHF	TGTGCCAGCAGCCCGGGAGTGGCAGGGGGCTCTAATCAGCCCCAGCATTTT
NA	NA	TRBV2	TRBJ2-3	CASRDLGGPSTDTQYF	TGTGCCAGCAGGGATCTGGGTGGGCCCAGCACAGATACGCAGTATTTT
NA	TRBD2	TRBV4-3	TRBJ2-2	CASSPASGGYTGELFF	TGCGCCAGCAGCCCTGCTAGCGGGGGGTACACCGGGGAGCTGTTTTTT
NA	NA	TRBV4-2	TRBJ2-3	CASSQDIGQRTDTQYF	TGTGCCAGCAGCCAAGATATTGGACAACGCACAGATACGCAGTATTTT
NA	NA	TRBV12-3/TRBV12-4	TRBJ1-4	CASSLETVRKLFF	TGTGCCAGCAGTTTAGAGACAGTCCGAAAACTGTTTTTT
NA	NA	TRBV7-8	TRBJ1-2	CASSTGHNDPGYGYTF	TGTGCCAGCAGCACGGGACATAACGATCCAGGCTATGGCTACACCTTC
NA	NA	TRBV12-3/TRBV12-4	TRBJ2-7	CASSLGLVEQYF	TGTGCCAGCAGTTTAGGGTTAGTCGAGCAGTACTTC
NA	NA	TRBV6-1	TRBJ1-2	CASSEGGAADFTYGYTF	TGTGCCAGCAGTGAAGGGGGAGCCGCAGATTTTACATATGGCTACACCTTC
NA	TRBD1	TRBV5-1	TRBJ1-1	CASSERTGPGEAFF	TGCGCCAGCAGTGAAAGGACAGGCCCCGGTGAAGCTTTCTTT
NA	NA	TRBV18	TRBJ2-1	CASSPLQENEQFF	TGTGCCAGCTCACCACTACAGGAGAATGAGCAGTTCTTC
few	NA	TRBV7-9	TRBJ1-1	CASSLLAGNTEAFF	TGTGCCAGCAGCTTGCTAGCGGGTAACACTGAAGCTTTCTTT
NA	TRBD2	TRBV19	TRBJ2-3	CASSPTSGSRDTQYF	TGTGCCAGTAGCCCAACTAGCGGGAGTCGGGATACGCAGTATTTT
few	NA	TRBV2	TRBJ1-3	CASSKGELGNTIYF	TGTGCCAGCAGTAAGGGGGAGCTCGGAAACACCATATATTTT
NA	NA	TRBV6-2/TRBV6-3	TRBJ2-5	CASSYYGLALQETQYF	TGTGCCAGCAGTTACTATGGGCTAGCACTTCAAGAGACCCAGTACTTC
once	NA	TRBV10-3	TRBJ1-2	CAIRADSNYGYTF	TGTGCCATCAGGGCCGACAGCAACTATGGCTACACCTTC
medium-sized	NA	TRBV27	TRBJ2-1	CASSFVQGGRNEQFF	TGTGCCAGCAGTTTCGTCCAGGGGGGCAGGAATGAGCAGTTCTTC
NA	NA	TRBV5-8	TRBJ2-3	CASSLEGANTDTQYF	TGTGCCAGCAGCTTGGAAGGGGCCAACACAGATACGCAGTATTTT
NA	TRBD2	TRBV6-5	TRBJ2-7	CASETSGLYEQYF	TGTGCCAGTGAGACTAGCGGCCTCTACGAGCAGTACTTC
NA	NA	TRBV30	TRBJ2-1	CAWSPGNNEQFF	TGTGCCTGGAGCCCCGGGAACAATGAGCAGTTCTTC
NA	TRBD1	TRBV6-5	TRBJ1-2	CASSSTGHLYGYTF	TGTGCCAGCAGTTCGACAGGGCATCTCTATGGCTACACCTTC
NA	NA	TRBV19	TRBJ1-5	CASSIDSGGNQPQHF	TGTGCCAGTAGTATAGATTCCGGGGGCAATCAGCCCCAGCATTTT
NA	NA	TRBV19	TRBJ2-7	CASSGTGFRNEQYF	TGTGCCAGTAGTGGAACAGGGTTTAGAAACGAGCAGTACTTC
NA	NA	TRBV7-3	TRBJ2-3	CASSETGFSTDTQYF	TGTGCCAGCAGCGAAACAGGGTTTTCGACAGATACGCAGTATTTT
NA	NA	TRBV9	TRBJ1-5	CASSVGSGNQPQHF	TGTGCCAGCAGCGTGGGGAGCGGGAATCAGCCCCAGCATTTT
few	TRBD1	TRBV2	TRBJ1-6	CASSDSGGNSPLHF	TGTGCCAGCAGTGACTCAGGGGGGAATTCACCCCTCCACTTT
once	TRBD2	TRBV7-9	TRBJ2-7	CASSLASGTTYEQYF	TGTGCCAGCAGCTTAGCCTCGGGGACTACCTACGAGCAGTACTTC
NA	TRBD1	TRBV6-2/TRBV6-3	TRBJ1-1	CASSPYTGGTWAFF	TGTGCCAGCAGCCCTTATACAGGGGGCACTTGGGCTTTCTTT
once	NA	TRBV25-1	TRBJ2-3	CASRGGIGTDTQYF	TGTGCCAGCCGAGGGGGAATAGGGACAGATACGCAGTATTTT
NA	NA	TRBV30	TRBJ2-1	CACQPGLGPYNEQFF	TGTGCCTGCCAGCCGGGACTCGGGCCCTACAATGAGCAGTTCTTC
NA	NA	TRBV27	TRBJ1-5	CASSTTGNQPQHF	TGTGCCAGCAGTACTACAGGTAATCAGCCCCAGCATTTT
NA	NA	TRBV6-4	TRBJ2-1	CASSDSAGSYNEQFF	TGTGCCAGCAGTGACTCTGCGGGATCCTACAATGAGCAGTTCTTC
NA	NA	TRBV6-6	TRBJ1-2	CASSYADIQAYGYTF	TGTGCCAGCAGTTACGCTGACATCCAGGCCTATGGCTACACCTTC
NA	TRBD1	TRBV9	TRBJ1-4	CASSATGTGWMGGEKLFF	TGTGCCAGCAGCGCGACCGGGACAGGGTGGATGGGAGGTGAAAAACTGTTTTTT
NA	NA	TRBV6-1	TRBJ2-1	CASSEDGFKEQFF	TGTGCCAGCAGTGAAGATGGCTTTAAGGAGCAGTTCTTC
NA	NA	TRBV28	TRBJ1-2	CASIKPGLYYGYTF	TGTGCCAGCATTAAACCGGGACTGTATTATGGCTACACCTTC
once	NA	TRBV4-1	TRBJ1-1	CASRSGVGNTEAFF	TGCGCCAGCAGGTCGGGGGTTGGGAACACTGAAGCTTTCTTT
NA	NA	TRBV29-1	TRBJ1-1	CSVARESGTEAFF	TGCAGCGTTGCTAGGGAGTCTGGAACTGAAGCTTTCTTT
NA	TRBD2	TRBV9	TRBJ2-1	CASSGTSGDNEQFF	TGTGCCAGCAGCGGGACTAGCGGAGACAATGAGCAGTTCTTC
NA	NA	TRBV6-2/TRBV6-3	TRBJ1-5	CASSYYRGGNQPQHF	TGTGCCAGCAGTTACTATAGGGGCGGTAATCAGCCCCAGCATTTT
NA	NA	TRBV7-9	TRBJ2-3	CASSWGQGEEDTQYF	TGTGCCAGCAGCTGGGGGCAGGGGGAGGAAGATACGCAGTATTTT
NA	NA	TRBV19	TRBJ2-7	CASSSSGSYEQYF	TGTGCCAGTAGTAGTAGCGGATCATACGAGCAGTACTTC
NA	NA	TRBV23-1	TRBJ2-1	CASSTSKVNEQFF	TGCGCCAGCAGTACTAGCAAAGTCAATGAGCAGTTCTTC
NA	TRBD1	TRBV27	TRBJ2-1	CASSLKPGQAYNEQFF	TGTGCCAGCAGTCTCAAACCGGGACAGGCCTACAATGAGCAGTTCTTC
NA	TRBD1	TRBV28	TRBJ1-5	CASSWDRAGNQPQHF	TGTGCCAGCAGTTGGGACAGGGCAGGAAATCAGCCCCAGCATTTT
once	NA	TRBV30	TRBJ1-2	CAWSRPPDGSYGYTF	TGTGCCTGGAGTAGGCCTCCCGACGGGAGCTATGGCTACACCTTC
NA	NA	TRBV15	TRBJ1-6	CATSYGQSYSPLHF	TGTGCCACCAGCTACGGACAGAGCTATTCACCCCTCCACTTT
NA	NA	TRBV18	TRBJ2-1	CASSPQKLDGLEQFF	TGTGCCAGCTCACCGCAGAAGCTAGACGGTCTTGAGCAGTTCTTC
NA	NA	TRBV18	TRBJ2-1	CASSPLAESYNEQFF	TGTGCCAGCTCACCCCTGGCGGAGTCTTACAATGAGCAGTTCTTC
NA	NA	TRBV28	TRBJ1-5	CASSPTGQPQQPQHF	TGTGCCAGCAGTCCCACAGGACAGCCCCAGCAGCCCCAGCATTTT
few	NA	TRBV2	TRBJ2-7	CASLAITLDSYEQYF	TGTGCCAGCCTGGCCATAACCCTTGACAGCTACGAGCAGTACTTC
NA	NA	TRBV6-5	TRBJ2-7	CASRRLRPGVREQYF	TGTGCCAGCAGACGCCTACGCCCAGGGGTAAGGGAGCAGTACTTC